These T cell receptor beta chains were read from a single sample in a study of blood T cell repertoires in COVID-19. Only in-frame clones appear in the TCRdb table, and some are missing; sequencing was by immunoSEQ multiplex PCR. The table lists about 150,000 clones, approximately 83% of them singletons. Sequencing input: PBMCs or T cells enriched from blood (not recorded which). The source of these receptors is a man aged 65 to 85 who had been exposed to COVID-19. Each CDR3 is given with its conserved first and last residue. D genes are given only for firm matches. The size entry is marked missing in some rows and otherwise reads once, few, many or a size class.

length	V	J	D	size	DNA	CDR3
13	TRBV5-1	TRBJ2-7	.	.	TGCGCCAGCAGCTTGAGCAACGGGTACGAGCAGTACTTC	CASSLSNGYEQYF
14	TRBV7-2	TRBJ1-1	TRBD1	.	TGTGCCAGCAGCCGGGCGGGACAGCTCGGTGAAGCTTTCTTT	CASSRAGQLGEAFF
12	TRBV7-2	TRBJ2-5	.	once	TGTGCCACCGCGGACTCCTGGGGGACCCAGTACTTC	CATADSWGTQYF
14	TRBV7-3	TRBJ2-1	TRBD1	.	TGTGCCAGCAGCGTTGGGACAGGGTACAATGAGCAGTTCTTC	CASSVGTGYNEQFF
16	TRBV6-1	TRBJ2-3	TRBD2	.	TGTGCCAGCAGTGAAAGGGGACTAGCGTCTTCAGATACGCAGTATTTT	CASSERGLASSDTQYF
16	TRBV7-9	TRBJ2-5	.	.	.	CASSLGSYTFEETQYF
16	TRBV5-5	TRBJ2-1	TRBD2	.	TGTGCCAGCAGCTTGAGCCAGCGGGGCTCCTACAATGAGCAGTTCTTC	CASSLSQRGSYNEQFF
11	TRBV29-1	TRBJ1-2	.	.	TGCAGCGTTGAGGGCCTCAGTGGCTACACCTTC	CSVEGLSGYTF
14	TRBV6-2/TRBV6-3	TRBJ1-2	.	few	TGTGCCAGCAGTTCCCCCGCGGGGGCGGGGGGCTACACCTTC	CASSSPAGAGGYTF
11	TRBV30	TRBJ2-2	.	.	TGTGCCTGGAGTTCGGCCGGGGAGCTGTTTTTT	CAWSSAGELFF
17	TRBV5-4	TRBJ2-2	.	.	TGTGCCAGCAGCGGCGTGGGGGCGGTCGCGAACACCGGGGAGCTGTTTTTT	CASSGVGAVANTGELFF
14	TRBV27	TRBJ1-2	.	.	TGTGCCAGCAGTTTTCGGGGTATGAACTATGGCTACACCTTC	CASSFRGMNYGYTF
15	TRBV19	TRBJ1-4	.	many	TGTGCCAGTACACCGAGGTGGGGAGGGGATGAAAAACTGTTTTTT	CASTPRWGGDEKLFF
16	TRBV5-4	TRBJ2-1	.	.	TGTGCCAGCAGCCCAGACAGTGGCGGCTCCTACAATGAGCAGTTCTTC	CASSPDSGGSYNEQFF
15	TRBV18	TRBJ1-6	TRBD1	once	TGTGCCAGCTCACCAGGACAGGGCGGTAATTCACCCCTCCACTTT	CASSPGQGGNSPLHF
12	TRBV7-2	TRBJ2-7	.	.	TGTGCCAGCAGCTTCCGGACAGATCCCCCCTACTTC	CASSFRTDPPYF
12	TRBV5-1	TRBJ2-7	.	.	TGCGCCAGCAGCCTCGACAGTGCCGAGCAGTACTTC	CASSLDSAEQYF
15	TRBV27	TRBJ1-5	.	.	TGTGCCAGCAGTCCTACAGGGACGAGCAATCAGCCCCAGCATTTT	CASSPTGTSNQPQHF
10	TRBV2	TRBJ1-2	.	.	TGTGCCAGCAGTGTCAATGGCTACACCTTC	CASSVNGYTF
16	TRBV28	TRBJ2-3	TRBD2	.	TGTGCCAGCAGTTTATCTGGGCTAGCGGGATTAGATACGCAGTATTTT	CASSLSGLAGLDTQYF
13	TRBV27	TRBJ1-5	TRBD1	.	TGTGCCAGCACCGCGGACAGGAATCAGCCCCAGCATTTT	CASTADRNQPQHF
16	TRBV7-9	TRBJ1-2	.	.	TGTGCCAGCAGCTTAGATGTCACAGGGAAGGAACATGGCTACACCTTC	CASSLDVTGKEHGYTF
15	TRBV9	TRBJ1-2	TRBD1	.	TGTGCCAGCAGCGCCACCGGGACAGTGAACTATGGCTACACCTTC	CASSATGTVNYGYTF
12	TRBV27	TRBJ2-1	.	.	TGTGCCAGCAGTTTATCCATCCATGAGCAGTTCTTC	CASSLSIHEQFF